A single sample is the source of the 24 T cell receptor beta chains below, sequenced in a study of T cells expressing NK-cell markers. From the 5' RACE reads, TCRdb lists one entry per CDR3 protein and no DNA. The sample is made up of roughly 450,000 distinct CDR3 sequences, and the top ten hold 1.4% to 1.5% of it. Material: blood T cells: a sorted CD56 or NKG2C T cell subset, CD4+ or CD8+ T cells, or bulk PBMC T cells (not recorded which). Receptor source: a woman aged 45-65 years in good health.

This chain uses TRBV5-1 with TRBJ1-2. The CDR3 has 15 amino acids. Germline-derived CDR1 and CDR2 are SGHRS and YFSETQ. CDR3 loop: CASSLVHNSRDGYTF.

CDR3 residues: CASSLETGRQTQYF. This chain joins TRBV7-2 and TRBJ2-5; TCRdb's D call, TRBD2, is unchecked because there is no DNA. CDR1 and CDR2 from the germline V gene are SGHTA and FQGNSA. The CDR3 is 14 residues long.

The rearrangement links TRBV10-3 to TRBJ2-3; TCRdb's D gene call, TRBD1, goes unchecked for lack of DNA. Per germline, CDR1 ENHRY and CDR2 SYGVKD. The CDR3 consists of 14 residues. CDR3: CAIRGQDVTDTQYF.

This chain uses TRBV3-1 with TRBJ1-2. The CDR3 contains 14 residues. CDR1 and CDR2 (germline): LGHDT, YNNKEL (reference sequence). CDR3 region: CASSQALSNYGYTF.

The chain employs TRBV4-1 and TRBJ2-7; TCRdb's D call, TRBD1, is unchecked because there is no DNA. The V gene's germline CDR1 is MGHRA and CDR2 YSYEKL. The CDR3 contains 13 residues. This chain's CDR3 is CASSPTGHYEQYF.

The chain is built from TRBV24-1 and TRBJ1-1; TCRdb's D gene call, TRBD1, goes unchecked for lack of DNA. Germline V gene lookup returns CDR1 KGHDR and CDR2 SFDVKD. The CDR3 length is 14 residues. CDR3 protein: CATSAGGADTEAFF.

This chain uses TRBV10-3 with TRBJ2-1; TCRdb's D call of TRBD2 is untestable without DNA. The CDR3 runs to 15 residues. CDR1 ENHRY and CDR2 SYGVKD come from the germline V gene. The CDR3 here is CAIRGGLAVYNEQFF.

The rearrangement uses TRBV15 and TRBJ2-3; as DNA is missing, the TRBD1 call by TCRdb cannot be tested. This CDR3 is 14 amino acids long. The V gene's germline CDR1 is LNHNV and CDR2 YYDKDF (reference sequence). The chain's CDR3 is CATSPGQDTDTQYF.

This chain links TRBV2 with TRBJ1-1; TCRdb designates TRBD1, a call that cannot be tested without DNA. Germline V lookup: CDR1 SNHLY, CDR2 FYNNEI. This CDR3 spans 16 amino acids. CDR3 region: CASSEALPGWNTEAFF.

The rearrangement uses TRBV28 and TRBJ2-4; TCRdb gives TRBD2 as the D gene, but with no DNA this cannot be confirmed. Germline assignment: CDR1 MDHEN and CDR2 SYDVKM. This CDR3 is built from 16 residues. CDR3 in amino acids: CASRDGKRDVKNIQYF.

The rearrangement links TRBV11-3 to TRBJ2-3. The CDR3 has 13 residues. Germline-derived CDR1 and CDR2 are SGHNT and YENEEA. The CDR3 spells CASSSTGLATQYF.

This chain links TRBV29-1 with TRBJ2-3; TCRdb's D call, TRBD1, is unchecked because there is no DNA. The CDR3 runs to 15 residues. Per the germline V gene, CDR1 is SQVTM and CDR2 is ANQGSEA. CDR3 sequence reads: CSVQGQGAWTDTQYF.

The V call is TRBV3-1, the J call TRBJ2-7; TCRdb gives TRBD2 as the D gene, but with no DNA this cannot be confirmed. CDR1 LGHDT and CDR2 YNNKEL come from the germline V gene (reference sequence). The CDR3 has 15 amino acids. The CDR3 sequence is CASSQATSGTPKQYF.

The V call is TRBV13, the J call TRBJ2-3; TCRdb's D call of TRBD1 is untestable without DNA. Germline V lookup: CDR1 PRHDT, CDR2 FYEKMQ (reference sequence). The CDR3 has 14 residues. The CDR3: CASSHPFSTDTQYF.

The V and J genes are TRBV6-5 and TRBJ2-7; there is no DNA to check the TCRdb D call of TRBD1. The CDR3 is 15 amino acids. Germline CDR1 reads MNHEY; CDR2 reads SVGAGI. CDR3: CASSYGTSPLYEQYF.

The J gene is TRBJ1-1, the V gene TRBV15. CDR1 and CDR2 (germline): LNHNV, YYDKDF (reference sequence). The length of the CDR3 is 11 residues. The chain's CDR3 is CATRHRSGAFF.

The CDR3 loop reads CASSGTTGFAEAFF. V usage is TRBV10-2 and J usage is TRBJ1-1. The CDR3 is 14 amino acids. Germline assignment: CDR1 WSHSY and CDR2 SAAADI.

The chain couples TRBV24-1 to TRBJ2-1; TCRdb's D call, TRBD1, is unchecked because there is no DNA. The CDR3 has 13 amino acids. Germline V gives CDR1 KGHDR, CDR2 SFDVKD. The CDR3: CATGTEAYNEQFF.

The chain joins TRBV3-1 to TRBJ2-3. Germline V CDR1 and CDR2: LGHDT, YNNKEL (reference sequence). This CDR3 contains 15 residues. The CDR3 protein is CASSPKGLAADTQYF.

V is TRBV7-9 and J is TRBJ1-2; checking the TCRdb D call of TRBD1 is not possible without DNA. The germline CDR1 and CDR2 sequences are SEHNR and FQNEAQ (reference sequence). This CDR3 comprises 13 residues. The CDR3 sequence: CASSTTESYGYTF.

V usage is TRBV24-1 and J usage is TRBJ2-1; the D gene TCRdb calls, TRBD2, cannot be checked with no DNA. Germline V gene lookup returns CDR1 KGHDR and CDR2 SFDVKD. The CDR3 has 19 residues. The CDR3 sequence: CATSDPTRTDSGSGQEQFF.

The CDR3 sequence is CATSRDVLPNEQFF. The chain is built from TRBV15 and TRBJ2-1. Germline loops: CDR1 LNHNV, CDR2 YYDKDF (reference sequence). CDR3 length: 14 amino acids.

The CDR3 region is CASSLVGASTNEQFF. The genes are TRBV5-1 and TRBJ2-1; TCRdb selects TRBD1, and the lack of DNA leaves this call unchecked. Germline lookup yields CDR1 SGHRS and CDR2 YFSETQ. The CDR3 length is 15 residues.

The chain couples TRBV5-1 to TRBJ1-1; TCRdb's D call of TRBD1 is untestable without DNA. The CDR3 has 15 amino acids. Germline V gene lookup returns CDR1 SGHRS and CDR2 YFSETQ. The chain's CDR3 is CASQIQQGANTEAFF.